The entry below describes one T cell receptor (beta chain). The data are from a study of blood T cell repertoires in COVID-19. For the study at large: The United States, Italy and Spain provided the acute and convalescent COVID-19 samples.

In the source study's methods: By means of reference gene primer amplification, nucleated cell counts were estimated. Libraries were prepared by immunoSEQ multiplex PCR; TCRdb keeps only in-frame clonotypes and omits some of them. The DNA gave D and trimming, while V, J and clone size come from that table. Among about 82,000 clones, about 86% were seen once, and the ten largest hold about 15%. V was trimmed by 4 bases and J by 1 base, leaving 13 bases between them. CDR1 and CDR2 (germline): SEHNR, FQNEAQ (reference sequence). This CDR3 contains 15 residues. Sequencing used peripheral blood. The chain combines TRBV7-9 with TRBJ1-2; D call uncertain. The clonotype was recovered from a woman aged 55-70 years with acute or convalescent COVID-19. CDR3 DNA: TGTGCCAGCAGCTCGACTATTTCAATTAACTATGGCTACACCTTC. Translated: CASSSTISINYGYTF.